What follows are 7 T cell receptor beta chains derived from one specimen sequenced in a study of T cell responses to AZD1222 COVID-19 vaccine. The data were produced by immunoSEQ multiplex PCR, yet TCRdb's version contains in-frame clones alone and is incomplete. The table shows more than 70,000 clones, with 90% occurring only once. This material consisted of peripheral blood, taken on day 0 of AZD1222 vaccination. The receptors derive from an adult in good health.

The rearrangement links TRBV7-9 to TRBJ2-3; TRBD2 is a possible D gene (6 bases). V was clipped by 3 bases and J by 4 bases, with 8 bases between them. The CDR3 length is 13 residues. Germline values: CDR1 SEHNR, CDR2 FQNEAQ (reference sequence). The CDR3 coding sequence is TGTGCCAGCAGCTTCGGAGGGCCAGATACGCAGTATTTT. It translates to CASSFGGPDTQYF.

V usage is TRBV30 and J usage is TRBJ1-1, with TRBD1 identical over 8 bases. This CDR3 comprises 14 residues. With 3 bases clipped from V and 4 bases from J, the junction kept 7 bases outside the gene matches. Germline V gene sequence: CDR1 GTSNPN, CDR2 SVGIG (reference sequence). The CDR3 spells CAWRAADRATEAFF. The CDR3 DNA sequence: TGTGCCTGGAGAGCCGCGGACAGGGCCACTGAAGCTTTCTTT. Drawing the rest from reference TRBV30 and TRBJ1-1, the complete variable domain is SQTIHQWPATLVQPVGSPLSLECTVEGTSNPNLYWYRQAAGRGLQLLFYSVGIGQISSEVPQNLSASRPQDRQFILSSKKLLLSDSGFYLCAWRAADRATEAFFGQGTRLTVV.

The CDR3 DNA reads TGTGCCAGCAGTGAAGGGACAGGAAAAGCTTTCTTT. It specifies CASSEGTGKAFF. V and J are TRBV6-1 and TRBJ1-1; TRBD1 agrees at 7 bases. Germline CDR1 reads MNHNS; CDR2 reads SASEGT. This CDR3 comprises 12 residues. The V gene end was trimmed by 1 base and the J gene end by 9 bases; junction bases not matched to a gene: 2.

The chain uses TRBV4-1 and TRBJ2-3; D may be TRBD1 (5 bases). The CDR3 covers 16 residues. CDR1 is MGHRA and CDR2 is YSYEKL in the germline V gene. Between the trimmed V and J ends, which lost 1 base and 0 bases, there was a span of 11 bases. The CDR3 spells CASSQVEAGSTDTQYF. CDR3 nucleotides: TGCGCCAGCAGCCAAGTTGAGGCAGGGAGCACAGATACGCAGTATTTT.

For the CDR3, the DNA is TGCGCCAGCAGCCTAGGACAGCAGAACACTGAAGCTTTCTTT. This gives the protein CASSLGQQNTEAFF. The gene calls are TRBV5-1 and TRBJ1-1, with D tentatively TRBD1 (6 bases). In germline, CDR1 is SGHRS, CDR2 YFSETQ. V dropped 4 bases and J dropped 1 base, with 11 bases sitting between them. The CDR3 has 14 amino acids.

V usage is TRBV24-1 and J usage is TRBJ2-1, with 11 nucleotides matching TRBD2. The germline V gene has CDR1 KGHDR and CDR2 SFDVKD. The ends lost 5 bases at V and 2 bases at J; junction bases unmatched: 10. This CDR3 is 18 amino acids long. This CDR3 is CATSALSGRAETYNEQFF. CDR3 DNA: TGTGCCACCAGTGCCCTTAGCGGGAGGGCCGAGACCTACAATGAGCAGTTCTTC.

This chain links TRBV6-1 with TRBJ2-2, with D unclear. CDR1 is MNHNS, CDR2 SASEGT, per germline. The CDR3 consists of 14 residues. V was clipped by 3 bases and J by 4 bases, with 9 bases between them. As DNA, the CDR3 is TGTGCCAGCAGTGACAATTGGTTCACCGGGGAGCTGTTTTTT. This translates into CASSDNWFTGELFF.